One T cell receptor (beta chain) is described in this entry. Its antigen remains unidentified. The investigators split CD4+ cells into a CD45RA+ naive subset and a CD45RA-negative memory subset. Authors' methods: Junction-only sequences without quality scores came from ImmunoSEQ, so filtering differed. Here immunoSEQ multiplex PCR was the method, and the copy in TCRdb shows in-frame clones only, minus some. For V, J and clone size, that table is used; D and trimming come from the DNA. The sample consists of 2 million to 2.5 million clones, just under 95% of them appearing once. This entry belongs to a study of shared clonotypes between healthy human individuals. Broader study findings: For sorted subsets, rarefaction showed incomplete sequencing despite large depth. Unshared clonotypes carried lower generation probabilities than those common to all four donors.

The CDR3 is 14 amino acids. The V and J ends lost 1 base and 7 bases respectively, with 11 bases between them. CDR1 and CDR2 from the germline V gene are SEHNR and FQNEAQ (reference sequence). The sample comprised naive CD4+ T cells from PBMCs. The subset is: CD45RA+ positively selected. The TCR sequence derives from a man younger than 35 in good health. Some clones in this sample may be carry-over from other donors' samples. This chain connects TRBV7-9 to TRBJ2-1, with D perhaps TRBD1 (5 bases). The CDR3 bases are TGTGCCAGCAGCTTAGAAGGGGTCAGAAATGAGCAGTTCTTC. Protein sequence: CASSLEGVRNEQFF.